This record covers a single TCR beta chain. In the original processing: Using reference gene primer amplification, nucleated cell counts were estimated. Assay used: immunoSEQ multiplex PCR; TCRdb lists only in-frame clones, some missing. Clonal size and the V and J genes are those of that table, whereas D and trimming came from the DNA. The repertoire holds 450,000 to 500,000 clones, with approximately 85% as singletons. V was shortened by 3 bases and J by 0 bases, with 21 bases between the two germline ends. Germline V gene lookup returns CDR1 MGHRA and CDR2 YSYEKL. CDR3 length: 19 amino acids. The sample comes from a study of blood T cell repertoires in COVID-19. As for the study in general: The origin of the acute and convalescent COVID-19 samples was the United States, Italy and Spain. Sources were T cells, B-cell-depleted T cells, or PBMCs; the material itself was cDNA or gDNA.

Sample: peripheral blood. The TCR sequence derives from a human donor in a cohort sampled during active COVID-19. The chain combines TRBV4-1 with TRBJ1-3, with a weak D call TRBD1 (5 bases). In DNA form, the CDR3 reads TGCGCCAGCAGCCAGAGCGAGGTGGCAGGGTATACCTCTGGAAACACCATATATTTT. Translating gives CASSQSEVAGYTSGNTIYF.